This T cell receptor beta chain was profiled in a study of T cell repertoires in cytomegalovirus infection. About the research overall: Shared public TCR beta signatures pointed to both CMV infection and a matching HLA type.

TCRdb used MiXCR to reprocess the reads, holding one entry per CDR3 protein. The repertoire holds about 110,000 distinct CDR3 sequences, with around 10% as singletons. This clonotype occurred many times. Its antigen remains unknown. Germline-derived CDR1 and CDR2 are SGHTA and FQGNSA. V gave up 5 bases and J gave up 4 bases, with 7 bases separating them. This CDR3 comprises 12 residues. The genes are TRBV7-2 and TRBJ2-3; D remains unclear. The receptor was isolated from a human donor in good health (CMV status not recorded). Some clones in this sample may be carry-over from other donors' samples. The sample consisted of PBMCs, sequenced either directly or after in vitro stimulation (not recorded which). The CDR3 region has the DNA TGTGCCAGCAGCGGAAGGGCAGATACGCAGTATTTT. It codes for CASSGRADTQYF.